The 5 T cell receptor beta chains listed next were all sequenced from one sample in a study of post-analysis software for immune sequencing data. Study findings and constraints: Patients showed TRBV5-6, TRBV5-1 and TRBV20-1 among a handful of TRBV segments more frequent than in controls.

Prepared TCR beta cDNA libraries contained unique molecular identifiers. TCRdb re-analysed the PCR reads in MiXCR, keeping a single row per CDR3 protein. The data contain hundreds of thousands of distinct CDR3 sequences, more than 50% of them singletons. No antigens are known for them. Sequencing used blood. These receptors all come from a girl aged 2 to 9 with multiple sclerosis.

The chain is built from TRBV29-1 and TRBJ2-2; tentatively, D is TRBD2 (5 bases). The CDR3 has 14 residues. Per germline, CDR1 SQVTM and CDR2 ANQGSEA. V gave up 4 bases and J gave up 4 bases, with 13 bases separating them. The DNA for the CDR3 is TGCAGCGTTGCTCGGAGGTTGGGCACCGGGGAGCTGTTTTTT. It yields the protein CSVARRLGTGELFF.

There are a few counts of this clonotype. The V gene is TRBV29-1, the J gene TRBJ2-4, with D hard to call. Deletions cut 2 bases from V and 10 bases from J, with 9 bases between. CDR3 length: 11 residues. Germline V gene lookup returns CDR1 SQVTM and CDR2 ANQGSEA. CDR3 coding DNA: TGCAGCGTTGAACGCGCAGATATTCAGTACTTC. Its protein product is CSVERADIQYF.

The chain employs TRBV5-5 and TRBJ1-6, with 10 bases lining up with TRBD1. V shed 3 bases, J shed 4 bases, and the junction held 7 bases outside the gene matches. This CDR3 is built from 17 residues. The germline gives CDR1 SGHKS, CDR2 YYEKEE (reference sequence). In nucleotides, the CDR3 is TGTGCCAGCAGCTCCGGAGGGACAGGGGATTATAATTCACCCCTCCACTTT. Translating gives CASSSGGTGDYNSPLHF.

This rearrangement joins TRBV5-6 to TRBJ2-7, with TRBD2 identical over 7 bases. V lost 1 base to trimming and J lost 6 bases; unmatched junction nucleotides: 22. This CDR3 is 19 amino acids long. Germline V gene data show CDR1 as SGHDT and CDR2 as YYEEEE. In DNA form, the CDR3 reads TGTGCCAGCAGCTTGATCTACAGCTCTACTAGCGACCTCCTTACCGAGCAGTACTTC. Its translation: CASSLIYSSTSDLLTEQYF.

J is TRBJ2-5 and V is TRBV20-1; D gene unclear. Germline V gene sequence: CDR1 DFQATT, CDR2 SNEGSKA (reference sequence). Trimming cost V 0 bases and J 1 base, with 9 bases left between them. The CDR3 runs 14 residues. CDR3 nucleotides: TGCAGTGCTAGAGAGGGGTCATTCCAAGAGACCCAGTACTTC. This encodes CSAREGSFQETQYF.